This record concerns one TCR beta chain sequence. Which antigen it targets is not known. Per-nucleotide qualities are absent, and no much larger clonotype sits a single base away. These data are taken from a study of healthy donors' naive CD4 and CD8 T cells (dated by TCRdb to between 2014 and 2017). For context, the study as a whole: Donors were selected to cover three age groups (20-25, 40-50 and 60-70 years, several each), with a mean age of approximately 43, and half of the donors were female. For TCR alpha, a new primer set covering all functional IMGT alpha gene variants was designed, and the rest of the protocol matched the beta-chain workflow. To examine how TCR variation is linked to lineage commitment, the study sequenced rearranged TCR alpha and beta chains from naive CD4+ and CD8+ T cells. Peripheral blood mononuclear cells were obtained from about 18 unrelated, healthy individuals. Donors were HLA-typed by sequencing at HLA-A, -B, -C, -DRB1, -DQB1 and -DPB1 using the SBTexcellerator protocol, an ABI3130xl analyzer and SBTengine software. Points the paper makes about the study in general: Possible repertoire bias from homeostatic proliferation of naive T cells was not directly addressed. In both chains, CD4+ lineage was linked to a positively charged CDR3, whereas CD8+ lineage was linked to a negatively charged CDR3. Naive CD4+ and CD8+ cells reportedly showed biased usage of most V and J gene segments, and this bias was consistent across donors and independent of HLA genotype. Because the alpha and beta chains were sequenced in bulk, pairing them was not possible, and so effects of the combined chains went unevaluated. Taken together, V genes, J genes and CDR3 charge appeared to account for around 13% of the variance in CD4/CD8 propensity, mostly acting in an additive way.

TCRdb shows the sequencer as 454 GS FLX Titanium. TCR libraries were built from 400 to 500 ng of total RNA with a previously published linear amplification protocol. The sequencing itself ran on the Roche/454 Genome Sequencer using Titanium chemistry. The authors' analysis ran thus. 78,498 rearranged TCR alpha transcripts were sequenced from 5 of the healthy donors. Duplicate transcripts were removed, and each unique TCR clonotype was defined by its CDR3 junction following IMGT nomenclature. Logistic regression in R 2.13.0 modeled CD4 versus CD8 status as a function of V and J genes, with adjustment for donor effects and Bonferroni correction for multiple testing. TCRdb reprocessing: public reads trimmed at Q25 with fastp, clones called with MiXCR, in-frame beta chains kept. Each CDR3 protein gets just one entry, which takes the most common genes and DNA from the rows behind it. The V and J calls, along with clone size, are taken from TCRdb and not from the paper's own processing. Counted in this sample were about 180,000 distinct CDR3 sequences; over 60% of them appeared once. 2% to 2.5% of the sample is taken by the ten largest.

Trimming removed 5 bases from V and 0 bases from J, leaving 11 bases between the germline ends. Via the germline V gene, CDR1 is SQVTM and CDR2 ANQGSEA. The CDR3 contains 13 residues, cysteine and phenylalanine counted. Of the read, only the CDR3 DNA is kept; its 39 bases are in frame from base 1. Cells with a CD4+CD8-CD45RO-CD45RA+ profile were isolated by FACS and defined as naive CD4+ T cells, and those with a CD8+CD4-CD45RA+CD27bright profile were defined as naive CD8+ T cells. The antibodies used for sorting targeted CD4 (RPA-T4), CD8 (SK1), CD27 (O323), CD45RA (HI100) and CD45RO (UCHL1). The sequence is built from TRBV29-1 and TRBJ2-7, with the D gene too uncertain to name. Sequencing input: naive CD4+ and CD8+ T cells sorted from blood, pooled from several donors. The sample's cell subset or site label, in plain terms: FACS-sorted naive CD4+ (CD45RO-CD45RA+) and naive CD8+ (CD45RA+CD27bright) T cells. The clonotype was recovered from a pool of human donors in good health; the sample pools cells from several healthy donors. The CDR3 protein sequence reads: CSVSTLSSYEQYF. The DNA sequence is TGCAGCGTTTCGACTCTCTCCTCCTACGAGCAGTACTTC.